Listed here are 20 T cell receptor beta chains from one sample, sequenced in a study of cytomegalovirus exposure and HLA in healthy donors. Sequenced by immunoSEQ multiplex PCR; TCRdb stores in-frame clones only, minus some. This table has approximately 210,000 clones, around nine tenths appearing once. Sequencing input: PBMCs. The origin of the receptors is a woman under 30 in good health and CMV-seronegative.

This chain connects TRBV7-2 to TRBJ1-2; 10 bases map to TRBD1. The J segment lost 4 bases and the V segment lost 7 bases, leaving 15 bases of the junction unmatched. Looked up from germline, CDR1 is SGHTA and CDR2 is FQGNSA. There are 17 residues in the CDR3. In DNA, the CDR3 is TGTGCCAGCACCCCCGGGACAGGGGAGATTGTAGGCTATGGCTACACCTTC. As protein: CASTPGTGEIVGYGYTF.

The chain joins TRBV27 to TRBJ2-7, with 10 bases fitting TRBD1. The V gene end was trimmed by 6 bases and the J gene end by 7 bases; junction bases not matched to a gene: 6. The CDR3 loop spans 13 amino acids. Germline CDR1 MNHEY, CDR2 SMNVEV (reference sequence). The CDR3 DNA sequence: TGTGCCAGCAGACTGACAGGGGGCAGGGAGCAGTACTTC. Translated: CASRLTGGREQYF.

The CDR3 nucleotides read TGTGCCAGCAGCTTAGGGTGGCAGGGAAGAGATACGCAGTATTTT. It translates to CASSLGWQGRDTQYF. The V call is TRBV7-2, the J call TRBJ2-3; D is perhaps TRBD1 (5 bases). V shed 1 base and J shed 5 bases, with 13 bases lying between them. This CDR3 region has 15 residues. Per germline, CDR1 SGHTA and CDR2 FQGNSA.

The gene calls are TRBV7-9 and TRBJ2-7; D is unclear. CDR1 and CDR2 (germline): SEHNR, FQNEAQ (reference sequence). Between the trimmed V and J ends, which lost 5 bases and 2 bases, there was a span of 7 bases. This CDR3 region has 12 residues. In nucleotides, the CDR3 is TGTGCCAGCAGCCCAGGAACCTACGAGCAGTACTTC. It yields the protein CASSPGTYEQYF.

The chain is built from TRBV28 and TRBJ2-3, with 7 bases identical to TRBD1. With 2 bases clipped from V and 3 bases from J, the junction kept 5 bases outside the gene matches. Germline V gives CDR1 MDHEN, CDR2 SYDVKM. The CDR3 spans 15 residues. As DNA, the CDR3 is TGTGCCAGCAGTTTACCCGAACAGGGGACAGATACGCAGTATTTT. It translates to CASSLPEQGTDTQYF.

The chain uses TRBV18 and TRBJ2-3; 9 nucleotides match TRBD1. This CDR3 spans 14 amino acids. V shed 3 bases, J shed 10 bases, and the junction held 8 bases outside the gene matches. CDR1 is KGHSH and CDR2 is LQKENI in the germline V gene. CDR3 region: CASSPTRTGDAQYF. DNA of the CDR3: TGTGCCAGCTCACCCACTCGGACAGGGGATGCGCAGTATTTT.

The chain uses TRBV2 and TRBJ1-3, with D possibly matching TRBD1 (6 bases). The CDR3 length is 14 residues. The germline V gene encodes CDR1 SNHLY and CDR2 FYNNEI. Trimming stripped 7 bases from V and 3 bases from J, with 13 bases between. The CDR3 DNA follows: TGTGCCAGCAAACAGGGCTCAAGTGGAAACACCATATATTTT. Translating it yields CASKQGSSGNTIYF.

This chain uses TRBV7-6 with TRBJ1-1, with 7 bases matching TRBD1. J was trimmed by 3 bases and V by 4 bases; bases with no gene match: 8. Germline V CDR1 and CDR2: SGHVS, FNYEAQ. The CDR3 is 15 residues long. The CDR3 loop is CASSYMPGQHTEAFF. CDR3 coding DNA: TGTGCCAGCAGCTATATGCCGGGACAGCACACTGAAGCTTTCTTT.

V gene TRBV11-3 combines with J gene TRBJ2-7; D perhaps matches TRBD2 (6 bases). This CDR3 is built from 13 residues. Germline-derived CDR1 and CDR2 are SGHNT and YENEEA. V lost 5 bases to trimming and J lost 4 bases, with 12 bases between them. CDR3 DNA: TGTGCCAGCAGCGGTGGTAGCGGTTACGAGCAGTACTTC. This codes for CASSGGSGYEQYF.

The V call is TRBV28, the J call TRBJ1-2; D is unclear. V was shortened by 3 bases and J by 9 bases, with 11 bases between the two germline ends. This CDR3 region has 12 residues. Germline CDR1 reads MDHEN; CDR2 reads SYDVKM. The CDR3 loop is CASSFPGPRYTF. CDR3 bases: TGTGCCAGCAGTTTCCCCGGTCCTCGCTACACCTTC.

The chain carries TRBV9 and TRBJ1-2; weak D call: TRBD1 (5 bases). CDR3 size: 14 residues. The V end lost 0 bases, the J end lost 8 bases, and 14 bases lay between the germline ends. From germline, CDR1 is SGDLS and CDR2 YYNGEE. The CDR3 DNA is TGTGCCAGCAGCGTAGCTACTCAGGGAAGAGGCTACACCTTC. Translated: CASSVATQGRGYTF.

The rearrangement uses TRBV4-3 and TRBJ2-7; 10 bases align to TRBD2. CDR1 is LGHNA, CDR2 YSLEER, per germline. V shed 1 base, J shed 0 bases, and the junction held 6 bases outside the gene matches. The CDR3 has 17 residues. This chain's CDR3 is CASSQAPAGGSSYEQYF. The CDR3 DNA reads as TGCGCCAGCAGCCAAGCTCCAGCGGGAGGGAGCTCCTACGAGCAGTACTTC.

This clone has a handful of counts. The chain employs TRBV9 and TRBJ2-5; possibly TRBD2 for D (5 bases). Germline CDR1 is SGDLS and CDR2 is YYNGEE. Trimming cost V 0 bases and J 0 bases, with 9 bases left between them. The CDR3 totals 15 residues. As DNA, the CDR3 is TGTGCCAGCAGCGTAGGGTCGGGGTACCAAGAGACCCAGTACTTC. It codes for CASSVGSGYQETQYF.

The CDR3 reads CASSGGRAGASTDTQYF. CDR3 in DNA: TGTGCCAGCAGCGGGGGTCGAGCGGGAGCTAGCACAGATACGCAGTATTTT. The chain links TRBV9 to TRBJ2-3, with TRBD2 matching over 8 bases. This CDR3 is 17 amino acids long. The germline CDR1 and CDR2 sequences are SGDLS and YYNGEE. V was pared by 3 bases and J by 0 bases, with 9 bases of the junction left unmatched.

The rearrangement links TRBV13 to TRBJ2-1, with D possibly TRBD2 on 5 matching bases. Germline V gives CDR1 PRHDT, CDR2 FYEKMQ (reference sequence). V shed 1 base and J shed 7 bases, with 23 bases lying between them. CDR3 length: 18 amino acids. The CDR3 DNA sequence: TGTGCCAGCAGCTTAGTTGGTTCCTGGGAGTTGGCCCTTAATGAGCAGTTCTTC. Translating gives CASSLVGSWELALNEQFF.

The chain links TRBV5-4 to TRBJ2-1; D remains unclear. Trimming left V 6 bases short and J 6 bases short, with 19 bases between. This CDR3 is 15 amino acids long. Per the germline V gene, CDR1 is SGHNT and CDR2 is YYREEE (reference sequence). CDR3: CASTETLFGRNEQFF. The CDR3 nucleotides read TGTGCCAGCACCGAAACCCTTTTTGGGCGCAATGAGCAGTTCTTC.

The chain has TRBV4-2 and TRBJ2-7, with 8 bases identical to TRBD2. The CDR3 consists of 15 residues. The V gene end was trimmed by 4 bases and the J gene end by 1 base; junction bases not matched to a gene: 6. Germline V gene data show CDR1 as LGHNA and CDR2 as YNFKEQ. The CDR3 here is CASSPFGRGSYEQYF. The CDR3 bases are TGTGCCAGCAGCCCCTTCGGGAGGGGTTCCTACGAGCAGTACTTC.

This chain links TRBV5-1 with TRBJ2-5, with TRBD1 matching 7 bases. V lost 2 bases and J lost 2; bases outside the gene matches: 0. This CDR3 comprises 13 residues. Germline V gene lookup returns CDR1 SGHRS and CDR2 YFSETQ. The CDR3 here is CASSFRGQETQYF. Written as DNA, the CDR3 is TGCGCCAGCAGCTTCAGGGGGCAAGAGACCCAGTACTTC.

V is TRBV5-6 and J is TRBJ2-7; 10 bases fit TRBD2. Looked up from germline, CDR1 is SGHDT and CDR2 is YYEEEE. Trimming removed 4 bases from V and 0 bases from J; junction bases left unmatched: 10. This CDR3 is 17 amino acids long. The CDR3 protein is CASSPRTSGLSSYEQYF. The CDR3 DNA sequence: TGTGCCAGCAGCCCCAGGACTAGCGGTTTGAGCTCCTACGAGCAGTACTTC. Using reference TRBV5-6 and TRBJ2-7 for the parts outside the CDR3, the full variable domain is DAGVTQSPTHLIKTRGQQVTLRCSPKSGHDTVSWYQQALGQGPQFIFQYYEEEERQRGNFPDRFSGHQFPNYSSELNVNALLLGDSALYLCASSPRTSGLSSYEQYFGPGTRLTVT.

The gene calls are TRBV19 and TRBJ2-3; TRBD2 might be the D (7 bases). Trimming took off 6 bases at V and 1 base at J, with 17 bases between the two ends. Germline V gene sequence: CDR1 LNHDA, CDR2 SQIVND (reference sequence). The length of the CDR3 is 16 residues. In nucleotides, the CDR3 is TGTGCCAGTAGCCCCCCGTTGCGGGGGCGCACAGATACGCAGTATTTT. Translating it yields CASSPPLRGRTDTQYF.